Shown below are 20 T cell receptor beta chains from a single sample sequenced in a study of blood T cell repertoires in COVID-19. TCRdb's table, derived via immunoSEQ multiplex PCR, lists solely in-frame clones and lacks some. This sample has over 200,000 clones, with around 85% found just once. The sequencing input was PBMCs or T cells enriched from blood (not recorded which). The origin of the receptors is a woman aged 50 to 60 in a cohort exposed to, infected with or recovered from COVID-19 (not recorded which).

CDR3 region: CASSEVDMVFSPLHF. CDR3 coding DNA: TGTGCCAGCAGTGAAGTGGACATGGTATTCTCACCCCTCCACTTT. This rearrangement joins TRBV2 to TRBJ1-6, with D possibly being TRBD1 (5 bases). The CDR3 spans 15 residues. V was cut by 1 base and J by 10 bases, with 14 bases left in between. Germline loops: CDR1 SNHLY, CDR2 FYNNEI.

The rearrangement uses TRBV7-2 and TRBJ2-5; 9 positions match TRBD2. J was trimmed by 1 base and V by 3 bases; bases with no gene match: 3. The germline V gene has CDR1 SGHTA and CDR2 FQGNSA. The CDR3 loop spans 15 amino acids. CDR3 in DNA: TGTGCCAGCAGCTTGGTAGCGGGGGCCCAAGAGACCCAGTACTTC. It codes for CASSLVAGAQETQYF.

The chain has TRBV5-5 and TRBJ1-6; TRBD1 agrees at 7 bases. CDR1 and CDR2 from the germline V gene are SGHKS and YYEKEE (reference sequence). V shed 0 bases, J shed 6 bases, and the junction held 3 bases outside the gene matches. The CDR3 contains 15 residues. CDR3 residues: CASSLGQGSNSPLHF. CDR3 nucleotides: TGTGCCAGCAGCTTGGGACAGGGCTCTAATTCACCCCTCCACTTT.

This chain connects TRBV4-3 to TRBJ1-2, with 10 bases aligning to TRBD1. The CDR3 is 20 amino acids. Per germline, CDR1 LGHNA and CDR2 YSLEER. The junction had 16 bases not matched to a gene; V was cut back by 3 bases and J by 0 bases. This chain's CDR3 is CASSQIRGTGELITNYGYTF. The DNA for the CDR3 is TGCGCCAGCAGCCAGATCCGAGGGACAGGGGAGCTCATTACTAACTATGGCTACACCTTC.

This sequence joins TRBV5-5 and TRBJ1-1; TRBD1 might be the D (5 bases). V shed 1 base and J shed 1 base, with 17 bases lying between them. Germline V gives CDR1 SGHKS, CDR2 YYEKEE (reference sequence). The CDR3 runs to 17 residues. CDR3 residues: CASSLRTQQSPNTEAFF. The CDR3 DNA follows: TGTGCCAGCAGCTTGAGGACACAACAAAGCCCGAACACTGAAGCTTTCTTT.

The rearrangement uses TRBV5-1 and TRBJ2-7; TRBD2 is a possible D gene (6 bases). This CDR3 region has 14 residues. The ends were cut back, 2 bases at V and 4 bases at J, with 13 bases in the middle. From germline, CDR1 is SGHRS and CDR2 YFSETQ. CDR3 sequence reads: CASSFGGNPYEQYF. The DNA for the CDR3 is TGCGCCAGCAGCTTTGGCGGGAATCCGTACGAGCAGTACTTC.

This chain uses TRBV5-8 with TRBJ1-6, with D hard to call. CDR1 is SGHTS and CDR2 is YDEGEE in the germline V gene. The V end was cut by 4 bases, the J end by 6 bases, with 17 bases between. CDR3 length equals 16 residues. The CDR3 loop reads CASSRPKSGRNSPLHF. CDR3 nucleotide sequence: TGTGCCAGCAGCCGTCCGAAGTCAGGCCGTAATTCACCCCTCCACTTT.

CDR3 in amino acids: CASRRDRNSYEQYF. DNA for the CDR3: TGTGCCAGCAGGAGGGACAGGAACTCCTACGAGCAGTACTTC. The rearrangement links TRBV6-4 to TRBJ2-7, with TRBD1 matching over 8 bases. The germline gives CDR1 MRHNA, CDR2 SNTAGT. The CDR3 length is 14 residues. The V segment lost 6 bases and the J segment 0 bases; nucleotides outside the gene matches: 4.

In this sample, this clone turned up once. The chain uses TRBV5-8 and TRBJ2-3, with TRBD1 as a possible D gene (5 bases). From germline, CDR1 is SGHTS and CDR2 YDEGEE. The CDR3 has 17 residues. The ends were cut back, 0 bases at V and 3 bases at J, with 17 bases in the middle. The CDR3 nucleotides read TGTGCCAGCAGCTTGGCCAGGGTCCCATTTCGGACAGATACGCAGTATTTT. Its translation is CASSLARVPFRTDTQYF. Filled out from reference TRBV5-8 and TRBJ2-3, the complete variable domain reads EAGVTQSPTHLIKTRGQQATLRCSPISGHTSVYWYQQALGLGLQFLLWYDEGEERNRGNFPPRFSGRQFPNYSSELNVNALELEDSALYLCASSLARVPFRTDTQYFGPGTRLTVL.

The rearrangement links TRBV28 to TRBJ2-5; a possible D gene is TRBD1 (6 bases). The germline V gene has CDR1 MDHEN and CDR2 SYDVKM. The CDR3 has 14 residues. Trimming left V 2 bases short and J 5 bases short, with 12 bases between. The CDR3 coding sequence is TGTGCCAGCAGTTTAATTGCGAGGGGGGAGACCCAGTACTTC. This translates into CASSLIARGETQYF.

CDR3 amino acids: CASRLLENSPLHF. CDR3 in DNA: TGTGCCAGCAGGTTGCTTGAGAATTCACCCCTCCACTTT. V usage is TRBV27 and J usage is TRBJ1-6; unclear D gene. The CDR3 has 13 amino acids. V lost 6 bases and J lost 7, with 10 bases in between. Germline values: CDR1 MNHEY, CDR2 SMNVEV (reference sequence).

This clone was recorded a few times. The chain carries TRBV2 and TRBJ1-2; D is unclear. There are 12 residues in the CDR3. CDR1 SNHLY and CDR2 FYNNEI come from the germline V gene. Trimming took off 6 bases at V and 0 bases at J, with 5 bases between the two ends. Here the CDR3 reads CASSPANYGYTF. DNA of the CDR3: TGTGCCAGCAGCCCAGCTAACTATGGCTACACCTTC.

The rearrangement joins TRBV3-1 (or the pseudogene TRBV3-2) to TRBJ2-7; 7 positions match TRBD1. The V and J ends lost 3 bases and 5 bases, in that order; junction bases with no gene match: 4. Per germline, CDR1 LGHDT and CDR2 YNNKEL (reference sequence). This CDR3 spans 13 amino acids. CDR3 sequence reads: CASSQSQGNEQYF. CDR3 nucleotide sequence: TGTGCCAGCAGCCAGTCACAGGGGAACGAGCAGTACTTC.

V usage is TRBV5-1 and J usage is TRBJ2-3; no clear D. Germline V gene sequence: CDR1 SGHRS, CDR2 YFSETQ. CDR3 length: 14 amino acids. Trimming left V 2 bases short and J 1 base short, with 8 bases between. The DNA of the CDR3 is TGCGCCAGCAGCTTTTCAGGTGGCACAGATACGCAGTATTTT. This gives the protein CASSFSGGTDTQYF.

The chain's CDR3 is CASRTTGGITEAFF. The CDR3 DNA is TGCGCCAGCAGGACGACAGGGGGCATCACTGAAGCTTTCTTT. The chain employs TRBV5-1 and TRBJ1-1, with 10 bases lining up with TRBD1. V lost 5 bases, J lost 4 bases, and 5 bases stayed unmatched. Germline CDR1 is SGHRS and CDR2 is YFSETQ. The CDR3 is made up of 14 amino acids.

This clone was recorded once. The chain has TRBV11-3 and TRBJ2-3, with a weak D call TRBD1 (5 bases). The CDR3 has 15 residues. Trimming left V 6 bases short and J 6 bases short, with 19 bases between. In germline, CDR1 is SGHNT, CDR2 YENEEA. The CDR3 DNA reads TGTGCCAGCAGTGAACAGGCCAGAGGTTGGGATACGCAGTATTTT. Encoded protein: CASSEQARGWDTQYF.

The rearrangement uses TRBV2 and TRBJ2-7; TRBD2 matches at 12 bases. V was pared by 5 bases and J by 5 bases, with 4 bases of the junction left unmatched. This CDR3 is 14 amino acids long. Germline V gene lookup returns CDR1 SNHLY and CDR2 FYNNEI. CDR3 residues: CASSPRLAGDEQYF. The CDR3 DNA reads TGTGCCAGCAGTCCCCGACTAGCGGGGGACGAGCAGTACTTC.

This chain joins TRBV11-2 and TRBJ1-6, with a possible D match to TRBD1 (5 bases). The CDR3 is made up of 20 amino acids. V was pared by 0 bases and J by 0 bases, with 18 bases between. Germline V gives CDR1 SGHAT, CDR2 FQNNGV. This CDR3 is CASSLERLWGTNSYNSPLHF. DNA for the CDR3: TGTGCCAGCAGCTTAGAGCGGTTGTGGGGCACCAACTCCTATAATTCACCCCTCCACTTT.

This chain links TRBV6-4 with TRBJ1-6; D ambiguous. V was trimmed by 4 bases and J by 12 bases, leaving 13 bases between them. The CDR3 sequence is 13 residues long. In germline, CDR1 is MRHNA, CDR2 SNTAGT. The DNA for the CDR3 is TGTGCCAGCAGTGCCGAACCCAGGTTACCCCTCCACTTT. It is translated as CASSAEPRLPLHF.

The chain uses TRBV30 and TRBJ1-1; D might be TRBD1 (5 bases). Trimming stripped 5 bases from V and 14 bases from J, with 24 bases between. The CDR3 sequence is 13 residues long. The germline V gene encodes CDR1 GTSNPN and CDR2 SVGIG (reference sequence). CDR3 residues: CAWGGGQGLRKFF. DNA of the CDR3: TGTGCCTGGGGCGGAGGGCAGGGCCTTCGTAAGTTCTTT.